The 13 T cell receptor beta chains given below trace back to one sample, sequenced in a study of T cells in Graves' hyperthyroidism and ophthalmopathy. Using RNA transcripts as the source, TCR beta CDR3 regions were amplified. The primer set for the first-round RT-PCR of the TCR CDR3 was HTBI. TCRdb fed the multiplex PCR reads into MiXCR, producing one record per CDR3 protein. Among around 500,000 distinct CDR3 sequences listed, about 16% were seen once. The sample taken for sequencing was blood. Receptors were obtained from a woman aged 30 to 39 with Graves' ophthalmopathy.

In its sample, this clonotype was seen many times. DNA of the CDR3: TGTGCCAGCAGTTTAATGGGGATCAATAACTATGGCTACACCTTC. Its translation: CASSLMGINNYGYTF. This chain connects TRBV28 to TRBJ1-2, with D unclear. This CDR3 region has 15 residues. V lost 2 bases to trimming and J lost 1 base, with 11 bases between them. Germline V gene data show CDR1 as MDHEN and CDR2 as SYDVKM.

There are many counts of this clonotype. The chain employs TRBV11-2 and TRBJ2-3; TRBD2 might be the D (5 bases). The ends were cut back, 2 bases at V and 2 bases at J, with 14 bases in the middle. Germline V gene data show CDR1 as SGHAT and CDR2 as FQNNGV. The CDR3 loop spans 16 amino acids. In DNA, the CDR3 is TGTGCCAGCAGCTTACGAGGGTCGCCCTTCACAGATACGCAGTATTTT. This sequence encodes CASSLRGSPFTDTQYF.

In its sample, this clonotype was seen many times. The chain employs TRBV20-1 and TRBJ2-1, with no clear D. CDR3 length: 14 residues. Between the trimmed V and J ends, which lost 6 bases and 4 bases, there was a span of 16 bases. Germline lookup yields CDR1 DFQATT and CDR2 SNEGSKA (reference sequence). Here the CDR3 DNA reads TGCAGTGCCCCTTGGACGGAGAAGTACAATGAGCAGTTCTTC. As protein: CSAPWTEKYNEQFF.

This clonotype was counted at least ten times. This chain links TRBV29-1 with TRBJ2-3, with TRBD1 matching 8 bases. Looked up from germline, CDR1 is SQVTM and CDR2 is ANQGSEA. The V segment lost 6 bases and the J segment 3 bases; nucleotides outside the gene matches: 11. The CDR3 loop spans 15 amino acids. The CDR3 is CSVSPTGAITDTQYF. CDR3 DNA sequence: TGCAGCGTGAGCCCGACAGGGGCGATAACAGATACGCAGTATTTT.

This clonotype has ten or more counts. V gene TRBV18 combines with J gene TRBJ1-1; D remains ambiguous. V lost 3 bases and J lost 0, with 8 bases in between. The CDR3 is 14 residues long. Germline lookup yields CDR1 KGHSH and CDR2 LQKENI. CDR3 protein: CASSPVKLNTEAFF. The DNA for the CDR3 is TGTGCCAGCTCACCGGTTAAACTGAACACTGAAGCTTTCTTT.

The table lists this clonotype with many counts. CDR3 sequence: CASSEGMGGNTEAFF. The CDR3 nucleotides read TGTGCCAGCAGCGAGGGTATGGGAGGGAACACTGAAGCTTTCTTT. J is TRBJ1-1 and V is TRBV7-2; D is unclear. Germline CDR1 is SGHTA and CDR2 is FQGNSA. The V end was cut by 5 bases, the J end by 1 base, with 14 bases between. The CDR3 has 15 residues. Supplemented by reference TRBV7-2 and TRBJ1-1, the full variable domain reads GAGVSQSPSNKVTEKGKDVELRCDPISGHTALYWYRQSLGQGLEFLIYFQGNSAPDKSGLPSDRFSAERTGGSVSTLTIQRTQQEDSAVYLCASSEGMGGNTEAFFGQGTRLTVV.

J is TRBJ2-7 and V is TRBV7-6; 7 nucleotides align to TRBD2. V shed 1 base and J 7 bases; nucleotides not matched to a gene: 28. From germline, CDR1 is SGHVS and CDR2 FNYEAQ. The CDR3 sequence is 21 residues long. CDR3 bases: TGTGCCAGCAGCTTAGAGATTAGCCAGCGGGAAGTGGGGGATATAAAAGCGGAGCAGTACTTC. Its protein product is CASSLEISQREVGDIKAEQYF.

The rearrangement joins TRBV10-1 to TRBJ2-7; the D is unclear. There are 14 residues in the CDR3. Germline V gene lookup returns CDR1 WNHNN and CDR2 SYGVQD (reference sequence). The germline V and J ends were trimmed by 2 bases and 7 bases, with 15 bases remaining between them. CDR3 nucleotides: TGCGCCAGCAGTGAGCTCTCGAGCACTGGGGAGCAGTACTTC. Its translation is CASSELSSTGEQYF.

V gene TRBV12-3 or TRBV12-4 combines with J gene TRBJ2-1; weak D call: TRBD1 (5 bases). The CDR3 length is 15 residues. V was trimmed by 6 bases and J by 0 bases, leaving 12 bases between them. CDR3 nucleotide sequence: TGTGCCAGCAGCCGGACACCTCCCTCCTACAATGAGCAGTTCTTC. Protein product: CASSRTPPSYNEQFF.

This clonotype has a count of ten or more. This chain joins TRBV27 and TRBJ2-7; 9 nucleotides match TRBD1. Germline V CDR1 and CDR2: MNHEY, SMNVEV (reference sequence). The CDR3 is 14 amino acids. The V gene end was trimmed by 4 bases and the J gene end by 3 bases; junction bases not matched to a gene: 4. DNA of the CDR3: TGTGCCAGCAGTTCCCCGGGACAGGGCTACGAGCAGTACTTC. Translation: CASSSPGQGYEQYF.

This clonotype was found many times. The chain couples TRBV28 to TRBJ1-3, with a weak D call TRBD1 (5 bases). V lost 1 base, J lost 5 bases, and 18 bases lay in between. The CDR3 consists of 17 residues. Per the germline V gene, CDR1 is MDHEN and CDR2 is SYDVKM. The CDR3 nucleotides read TGTGCCAGCAGTTTATCGCGACAGACTTCTAGAAGAAACACCATATATTTT. It codes for CASSLSRQTSRRNTIYF.

Only a few counts were recorded for this clonotype. This chain joins TRBV5-6 and TRBJ2-1; D perhaps matches TRBD1 (5 bases). The CDR3 length is 15 residues. Germline CDR1 SGHDT, CDR2 YYEEEE. V gave up 4 bases and J gave up 4 bases, with 15 bases separating them. The CDR3 DNA is TGTGCCAGCAGCGCCGTTGTCAACAGGTACAATGAGCAGTTCTTC. Protein sequence: CASSAVVNRYNEQFF.

The chain is built from TRBV9 and TRBJ2-7, with TRBD2 identical over 7 bases. Trimming at V came to 4 bases and at J to 5 bases, leaving 12 bases not matched to a gene. Germline V gene sequence: CDR1 SGDLS, CDR2 YYNGEE. This CDR3 comprises 15 residues. CDR3 in amino acids: CASSPQDGRYHEQYF. The CDR3 nucleotides are TGTGCCAGCAGCCCCCAGGACGGGAGGTACCACGAGCAGTACTTC.